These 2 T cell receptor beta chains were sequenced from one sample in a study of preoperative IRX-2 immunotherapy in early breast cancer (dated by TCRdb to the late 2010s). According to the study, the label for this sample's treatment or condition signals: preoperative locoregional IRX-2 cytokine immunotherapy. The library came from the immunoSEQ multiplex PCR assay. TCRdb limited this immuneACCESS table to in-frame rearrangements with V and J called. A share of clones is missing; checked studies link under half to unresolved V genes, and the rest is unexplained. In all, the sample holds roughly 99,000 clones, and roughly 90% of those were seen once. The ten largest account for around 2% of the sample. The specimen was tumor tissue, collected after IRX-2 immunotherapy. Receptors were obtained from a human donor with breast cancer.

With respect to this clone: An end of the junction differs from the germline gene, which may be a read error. The CDR3 is CAISAGLQTNEKLFF. DNA of the CDR3: TGTGCCATCAGTGCTGGACTTCAAACTAATGAAAAACTGTTTTTT. The rearrangement uses TRBV6-8 and TRBJ1-4; D unclear. CDR1 is MNHGY, CDR2 SAAAGT, per germline. The CDR3 length is 15 residues.

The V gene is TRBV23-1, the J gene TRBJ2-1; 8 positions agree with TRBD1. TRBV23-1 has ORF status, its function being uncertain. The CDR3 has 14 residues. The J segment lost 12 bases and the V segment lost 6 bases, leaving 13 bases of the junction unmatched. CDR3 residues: CASSFEPRQGTQFF. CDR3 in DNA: TGCGCCAGCAGCTTCGAACCCCGACAGGGGACGCAGTTCTTC.